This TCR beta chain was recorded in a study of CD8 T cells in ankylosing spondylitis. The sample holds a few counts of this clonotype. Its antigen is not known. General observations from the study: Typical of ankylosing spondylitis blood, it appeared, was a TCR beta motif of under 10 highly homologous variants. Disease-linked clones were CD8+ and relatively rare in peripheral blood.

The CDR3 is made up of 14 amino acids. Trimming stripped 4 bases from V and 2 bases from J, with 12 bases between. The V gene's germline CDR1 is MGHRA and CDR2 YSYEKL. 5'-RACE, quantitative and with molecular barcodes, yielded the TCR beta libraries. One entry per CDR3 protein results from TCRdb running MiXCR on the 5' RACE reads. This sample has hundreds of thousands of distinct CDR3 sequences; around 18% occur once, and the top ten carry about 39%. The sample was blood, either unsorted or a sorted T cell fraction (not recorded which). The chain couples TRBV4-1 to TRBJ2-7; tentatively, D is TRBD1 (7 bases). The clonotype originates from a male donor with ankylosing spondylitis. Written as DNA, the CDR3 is TGCGCCAGCAGCCCCGGCGGGACAGCCTACGAGCAGTACTTC. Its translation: CASSPGGTAYEQYF.